The clone carrying this T cell receptor beta chain was observed a few times. What it binds is not known. No patient received treatment before thyroid surgery. Germline lookup yields CDR1 MGHRA and CDR2 YSYEKL. V lost 3 bases to trimming and J lost 4 bases; unmatched junction nucleotides: 1. CDR3 length: 14 residues. TCRdb re-analyzed the PCR reads through MiXCR. Among approximately 21,000 clones, roughly 27% were seen once, and the ten largest hold more than 13%. This sample stems from a study of metastatic and nonmetastatic thyroid tumors. Looking at the study overall: Repertoire comparisons spanned blood and tumor or nodule tissue from malignant and benign thyroid patients. Study results and limitations: Reportedly, malignant thyroid tumors had significantly higher TCR beta diversity than benign nodules, in blood and tumor.

The specimen sequenced was tumor tissue. The chain combines TRBV4-1 with TRBJ1-5, with TRBD1 identical over 9 bases. This receptor was obtained from a male donor with papillary thyroid cancer or a benign thyroid nodule (not recorded which). Some clones in this sample may be carry-over from other donors' samples. CDR3 in amino acids: CASSQTGGNQPQHF. DNA of the CDR3: TGCGCCAGCAGCCAGACAGGGGGGAATCAGCCCCAGCATTTT.